These 24 T cell receptor beta chains originate from one sample sequenced in a study of cytomegalovirus exposure and HLA in healthy donors. It was with 60 Vbeta and 13 Jbeta primers that the PCR ran. Method: immunoSEQ multiplex PCR; TCRdb's copy keeps in-frame clones and lacks some. This repertoire includes approximately 50,000 clones. Sequencing was performed on PBMCs. These receptor sequences come from a female donor in good health and CMV-seronegative.

V and J are TRBV30 and TRBJ1-4; D is ambiguous. CDR1 and CDR2 from the germline V gene are GTSNPN and SVGIG (reference sequence). CDR3 length: 12 residues. Trimming stripped 3 bases from V and 5 bases from J, with 7 bases between. In nucleotides, the CDR3 is TGTGCCTGGAGCATCCAGAATGAAAAACTGTTTTTT. The encoded protein is CAWSIQNEKLFF.

The rearrangement uses TRBV5-1 and TRBJ2-1; D unresolved. This CDR3 is 16 amino acids long. Germline V gives CDR1 SGHRS, CDR2 YFSETQ. V lost 0 bases to trimming and J lost 6 bases, with 16 bases between them. CDR3 nucleotides: TGCGCCAGCAGCTTGGATCCGCCCCCCCTAGGCAATGAGCAGTTCTTC. It codes for CASSLDPPPLGNEQFF.

The chain has TRBV4-3 and TRBJ1-2, with D unresolved. This CDR3 has 14 residues. The germline gives CDR1 LGHNA, CDR2 YSLEER. The V end was cut by 1 base, the J end by 8 bases, with 14 bases between. The CDR3 bases are TGCGCCAGCAGCCAAGGTTCGACAAGTTGGGGCTACACCTTC. It encodes CASSQGSTSWGYTF.

The CDR3 loop is CASSIDQFPRPATNYGYTF. For the CDR3, the DNA is TGTGCCAGTAGTATAGACCAGTTCCCCAGGCCGGCTACTAACTATGGCTACACCTTC. This chain connects TRBV19 to TRBJ1-2; D is unclear. Trimming shortened V by 0 bases and J by 0 bases, and 20 bases separated the two germline ends. The CDR3 spans 19 residues. Per the germline V gene, CDR1 is LNHDA and CDR2 is SQIVND (reference sequence).

DNA of the CDR3: TGTGCCTGGAGGAGGGGGTATGAAAAACTGTTTTTT. This translates into CAWRRGYEKLFF. This chain joins TRBV30 and TRBJ1-4, with a weak D call TRBD1 (6 bases). The CDR3 has 12 amino acids. Trimming removed 3 bases at V and 6 bases at J, with 8 bases between. In germline, CDR1 is GTSNPN, CDR2 SVGIG (reference sequence).

The chain combines TRBV6-5 with TRBJ1-5; weak D call: TRBD1 (5 bases). Germline assignment: CDR1 MNHEY and CDR2 SVGAGI. Trimming took 6 bases from V and 7 from J, leaving 16 bases between them. The CDR3 is 14 residues long. The CDR3 DNA follows: TGTGCCAGCAGCCAGGGTATCGGGGGGCAGCCCCAGCATTTT. Protein: CASSQGIGGQPQHF.

The chain couples TRBV19 to TRBJ2-1, with D maybe TRBD1 (5 bases). Germline loops: CDR1 LNHDA, CDR2 SQIVND (reference sequence). Deletions cut 3 bases from V and 6 bases from J, with 12 bases between. This CDR3 region has 14 residues. CDR3 in DNA: TGTGCCAGTAGTATTTTTCAGGGAAGCAATGAGCAGTTCTTC. Its protein product is CASSIFQGSNEQFF.

This sequence joins TRBV19 and TRBJ1-4; D remains unclear. This CDR3 region has 14 residues. Germline loops: CDR1 LNHDA, CDR2 SQIVND (reference sequence). V lost 7 bases and J 6 bases, leaving 15 bases between the germline ends. CDR3 sequence (DNA): TGTGCCAGTAATTTAGTTCTTTCGGATGAAAAACTGTTTTTT. Protein product: CASNLVLSDEKLFF. Full variable domain (outside the CDR3, taken from reference TRBV19 and TRBJ1-4): DGGITQSPKYLFRKEGQNVTLSCEQNLNHDAMYWYRQDPGQGLRLIYYSQIVNDFQKGDIAEGYSVSREKKESFPLTVTSAQKNPTAFYLCASNLVLSDEKLFFGSGTQLSVL.

The chain employs TRBV5-1 and TRBJ1-2, with 7 bases matching TRBD1. The CDR3 totals 14 residues. Per the germline V gene, CDR1 is SGHRS and CDR2 is YFSETQ. V shed 2 bases and J 6 bases; nucleotides not matched to a gene: 7. CDR3 loop: CASSLRGTVDGYTF. Written as DNA, the CDR3 is TGCGCCAGCAGCTTAAGGGGGACAGTAGATGGCTACACCTTC.

The chain carries TRBV7-9 and TRBJ1-3; D is perhaps TRBD1 (5 bases). Deletions cut 1 base from V and 2 bases from J, with 9 bases between. The CDR3 length is 15 residues. Germline CDR1 SEHNR, CDR2 FQNEAQ (reference sequence). CDR3 nucleotide sequence: TGTGCCAGCAGCTTAGGCAGGGTAACTGGAAACACCATATATTTT. Protein: CASSLGRVTGNTIYF.

The CDR3 region is CASSRSGRQPQHF. CDR3 DNA: TGTGCCAGCAGTCGATCGGGAAGACAGCCCCAGCATTTT. This chain links TRBV28 with TRBJ1-5; no firm D call. The CDR3 spans 13 residues. Germline V CDR1 and CDR2: MDHEN, SYDVKM. Trimming stripped 5 bases from V and 7 bases from J, with 12 bases between.

The V and J genes are TRBV19 and TRBJ2-1; 12 positions match TRBD2. In germline, CDR1 is LNHDA, CDR2 SQIVND (reference sequence). After removal of 5 bases from V and 15 bases from J, the junction contained 17 bases not matched to a gene. The CDR3 contains 16 residues. CDR3 loop: CASSPYPSSGGGEGFF. As DNA, the CDR3 is TGTGCCAGTAGTCCATATCCTTCTAGCGGGGGGGGAGAGGGGTTCTTC.

The chain links TRBV2 to TRBJ1-5; D unresolved. The CDR3 has 14 amino acids. The germline gives CDR1 SNHLY, CDR2 FYNNEI. The V end lost 6 bases, the J end lost 1 base, and 10 bases lay between the germline ends. CDR3 in amino acids: CASRPYESNQPQHF. CDR3 sequence (DNA): TGTGCCAGCAGGCCGTACGAGAGCAATCAGCCCCAGCATTTT. Drawing the rest from reference TRBV2 and TRBJ1-5, the complete variable domain is EPEVTQTPSHQVTQMGQEVILRCVPISNHLYFYWYRQILGQKVEFLVSFYNNEISEKSEIFDDQFSVERPDGSNFTLKIRSTKLEDSAMYFCASRPYESNQPQHFGDGTRLSIL.

The chain links TRBV18 to TRBJ2-7; D uncertain. CDR1 and CDR2 from the germline V gene are KGHSH and LQKENI. V was cut by 1 base and J by 5 bases, with 12 bases left in between. This CDR3 contains 14 residues. CDR3 coding DNA: TGTGCCAGCTCACCACGGCCGGGTACGGACGAGCAGTACTTC. It yields the protein CASSPRPGTDEQYF.

The CDR3 nucleotides are TGTGCCTGGAAGGCAGGGCAAGAGACCCAGTACTTC. Translation gives CAWKAGQETQYF. The chain combines TRBV30 with TRBJ2-5; TRBD1 might be the D (5 bases). Trimming pared 4 bases from V and 2 bases from J, leaving 8 bases between. The CDR3 runs to 12 residues. Germline loops: CDR1 GTSNPN, CDR2 SVGIG (reference sequence). The full variable domain, completed using reference TRBV30 and TRBJ2-5, is SQTIHQWPATLVQPVGSPLSLECTVEGTSNPNLYWYRQAAGRGLQLLFYSVGIGQISSEVPQNLSASRPQDRQFILSSKKLLLSDSGFYLCAWKAGQETQYFGPGTRLLVL.

This chain connects TRBV19 to TRBJ1-1, with D perhaps matching TRBD1 (5 bases). Trimming took off 5 bases at V and 3 bases at J, with 13 bases between the two ends. The germline gives CDR1 LNHDA, CDR2 SQIVND (reference sequence). CDR3 length: 14 residues. The CDR3 here is CASSSVGGDTEAFF. The CDR3 nucleotides are TGTGCCAGTAGTTCCGTGGGGGGGGACACTGAAGCTTTCTTT. The whole variable domain, remainder taken from reference TRBV19 and TRBJ1-1, is DGGITQSPKYLFRKEGQNVTLSCEQNLNHDAMYWYRQDPGQGLRLIYYSQIVNDFQKGDIAEGYSVSREKKESFPLTVTSAQKNPTAFYLCASSSVGGDTEAFFGQGTRLTVV.

V and J are TRBV27 and TRBJ2-3, with D possibly being TRBD2 (6 bases). V shed 5 bases and J shed 2 bases, with 23 bases lying between them. The CDR3 totals 18 residues. Germline CDR1 is MNHEY and CDR2 is SMNVEV (reference sequence). The CDR3 sequence: CASSSRQPSSATTDTQYF. CDR3 DNA sequence: TGTGCCAGCAGTAGCCGACAGCCCTCTAGCGCGACCACAGATACGCAGTATTTT.

The chain links TRBV5-6 to TRBJ1-2, with a possible D match to TRBD1 (6 bases). CDR3 length: 15 amino acids. Germline CDR1 SGHDT, CDR2 YYEEEE. Trimming removed 0 bases from V and 2 bases from J, with 11 bases in between. The CDR3 DNA is TGTGCCAGCAGCTTGGCAGCAGGGGCCAACTATGGCTACACCTTC. Its protein is CASSLAAGANYGYTF. The full variable domain, in which reference TRBV5-6 and TRBJ1-2 provide the parts outside the CDR3, is DAGVTQSPTHLIKTRGQQVTLRCSPKSGHDTVSWYQQALGQGPQFIFQYYEEEERQRGNFPDRFSGHQFPNYSSELNVNALLLGDSALYLCASSLAAGANYGYTFGSGTRLTVV.

The rearrangement links TRBV27 to TRBJ1-1, with a weak D call TRBD1 (5 bases). Trimming left V 2 bases short and J 0 bases short, with 7 bases between. Germline V gene lookup returns CDR1 MNHEY and CDR2 SMNVEV (reference sequence). The CDR3 consists of 14 residues. CDR3 nucleotide sequence: TGTGCCAGCAGTTTACGACAGATGAACACTGAAGCTTTCTTT. This sequence encodes CASSLRQMNTEAFF.

The chain uses TRBV4-3 and TRBJ1-2; 8 nucleotides agree with TRBD1. In germline, CDR1 is LGHNA, CDR2 YSLEER. The CDR3 is 16 amino acids. V lost 1 base, J lost 3 bases, and 7 bases stayed unmatched. The CDR3 is CASSQGEGQGYYGYTF. Written as DNA, the CDR3 is TGCGCCAGCAGCCAAGGGGAAGGACAGGGTTACTATGGCTACACCTTC.

In nucleotides, the CDR3 is TGTGCCAGCAGCACCCGGTCTATCTATGGCTACACCTTC. Its protein product is CASSTRSIYGYTF. The gene calls are TRBV5-6 and TRBJ1-2; D unclear. CDR3 length equals 13 residues. V lost 4 bases and J lost 4, with 11 bases in between. Looked up from germline, CDR1 is SGHDT and CDR2 is YYEEEE.

This chain uses TRBV18 with TRBJ2-7; 11 bases are a match to TRBD1. J gave up 5 bases and V 6 bases, and 9 bases lay outside the gene matches. The CDR3 runs to 15 residues. Germline CDR1 reads KGHSH; CDR2 reads LQKENI. For the CDR3, the DNA is TGTGCCAGCTCCCTCCTTGGACAGGGGGCCGACGAGCAGTACTTC. The encoded protein is CASSLLGQGADEQYF.

The V and J genes are TRBV19 and TRBJ1-1; no clear D. This CDR3 is 15 amino acids long. The germline V gene encodes CDR1 LNHDA and CDR2 SQIVND (reference sequence). V was trimmed by 4 bases and J by 4 bases, leaving 16 bases between them. The CDR3 sequence: CASSNNAVASTEAFF. The CDR3 DNA reads TGTGCCAGTAGTAACAACGCAGTCGCAAGCACTGAAGCTTTCTTT.

For the CDR3, the DNA is TGCACCAGCAGCCAAGATCCCCGACTAGCGGGACTAAACAGAGGCGATGAGCAGTTCTTC. It translates to CTSSQDPRLAGLNRGDEQFF. The rearrangement uses TRBV1 and TRBJ2-1; the D call of TRBD2 is as the table states it, not checked on the DNA. TRBV1 is an annotated pseudogene. CDR3 length: 20 residues.